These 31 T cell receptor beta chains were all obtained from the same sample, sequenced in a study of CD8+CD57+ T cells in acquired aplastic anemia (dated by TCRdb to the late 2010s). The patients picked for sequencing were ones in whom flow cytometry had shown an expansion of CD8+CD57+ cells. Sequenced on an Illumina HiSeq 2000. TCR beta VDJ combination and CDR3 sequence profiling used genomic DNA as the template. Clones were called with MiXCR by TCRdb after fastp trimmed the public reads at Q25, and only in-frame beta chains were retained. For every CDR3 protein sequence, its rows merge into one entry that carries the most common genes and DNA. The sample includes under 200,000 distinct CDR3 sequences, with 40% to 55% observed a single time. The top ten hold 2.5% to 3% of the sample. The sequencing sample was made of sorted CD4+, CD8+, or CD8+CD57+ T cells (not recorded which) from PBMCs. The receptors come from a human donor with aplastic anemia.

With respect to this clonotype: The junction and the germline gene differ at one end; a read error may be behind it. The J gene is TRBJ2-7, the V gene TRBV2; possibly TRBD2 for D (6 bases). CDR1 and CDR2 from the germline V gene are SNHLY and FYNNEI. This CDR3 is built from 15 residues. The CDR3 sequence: CAGSESLGGIYEQYF. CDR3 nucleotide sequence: TGTGCCGGCAGTGAAAGTCTCGGGGGTATCTACGAGCAGTACTTC.

In DNA form, the CDR3 reads TGCAGCGGTACTGGGACAGGGTATACTGAAGCTTTCTTT. Its translation is CSGTGTGYTEAFF. The rearrangement links TRBV29-1 to TRBJ1-1; the match to TRBD1 covers 9 bases. In germline, CDR1 is SQVTM, CDR2 ANQGSEA. Trimming at V came to 7 bases and at J to 5 bases, leaving 8 bases not matched to a gene. The CDR3 totals 13 residues.

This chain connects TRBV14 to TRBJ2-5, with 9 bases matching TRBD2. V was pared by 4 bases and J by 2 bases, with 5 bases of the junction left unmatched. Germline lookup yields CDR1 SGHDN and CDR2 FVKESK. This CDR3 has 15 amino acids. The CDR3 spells CASSRATSGQETQYF. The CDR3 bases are TGTGCCAGCAGCCGGGCGACTAGCGGACAAGAGACCCAGTACTTC.

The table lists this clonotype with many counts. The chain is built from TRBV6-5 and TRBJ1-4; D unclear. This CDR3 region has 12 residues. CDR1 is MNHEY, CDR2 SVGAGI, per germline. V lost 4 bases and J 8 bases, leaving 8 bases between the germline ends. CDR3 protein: CASSSGREKLFF. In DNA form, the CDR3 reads TGTGCCAGCAGTTCAGGAAGGGAAAAACTGTTTTTT.

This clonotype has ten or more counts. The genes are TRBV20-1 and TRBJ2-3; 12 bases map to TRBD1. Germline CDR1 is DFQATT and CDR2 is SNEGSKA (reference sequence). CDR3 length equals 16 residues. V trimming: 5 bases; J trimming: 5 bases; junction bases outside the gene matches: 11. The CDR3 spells CSAAEMGQGARDTQYF. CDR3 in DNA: TGCAGTGCTGCAGAAATGGGACAGGGGGCAAGAGATACGCAGTATTTT.

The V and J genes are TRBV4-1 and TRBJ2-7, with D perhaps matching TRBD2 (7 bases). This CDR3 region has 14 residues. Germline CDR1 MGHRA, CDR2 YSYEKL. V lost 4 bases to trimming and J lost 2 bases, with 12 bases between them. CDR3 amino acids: CASSRGGGPYEQYF. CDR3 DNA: TGCGCCAGCAGCCGAGGGGGGGGGCCCTACGAGCAGTACTTC.

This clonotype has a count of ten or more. CDR3 protein: CATDNRVKNEQFF. CDR3 DNA sequence: TGTGCCACCGATAACAGGGTTAAAAATGAGCAGTTCTTC. The chain couples TRBV19 to TRBJ2-1; D is possibly TRBD1 (6 bases). Trimming cost V 10 bases and J 7 bases, with 17 bases left between them. The CDR3 runs 13 residues. Germline V CDR1 and CDR2: LNHDA, SQIVND (reference sequence).

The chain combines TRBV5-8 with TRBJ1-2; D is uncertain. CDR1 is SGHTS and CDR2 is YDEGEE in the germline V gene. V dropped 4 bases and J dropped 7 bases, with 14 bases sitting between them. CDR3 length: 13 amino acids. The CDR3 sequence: CASSPRSLGGYTF. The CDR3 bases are TGTGCCAGCAGCCCCCGCAGTCTGGGTGGCTACACCTTC.

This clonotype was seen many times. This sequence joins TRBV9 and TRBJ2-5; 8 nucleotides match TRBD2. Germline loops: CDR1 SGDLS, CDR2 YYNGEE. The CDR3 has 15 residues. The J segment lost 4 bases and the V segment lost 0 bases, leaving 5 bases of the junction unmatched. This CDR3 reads CASSVAPAGGETQYF. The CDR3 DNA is TGTGCCAGCAGCGTAGCGCCGGCGGGGGGAGAGACCCAGTACTTC.

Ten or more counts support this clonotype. CDR3 in DNA: TGTGCCAGCAGCCCCCTGAAGGACAGGGGTAATGAAAAACTGTTTTTT. This codes for CASSPLKDRGNEKLFF. The chain has TRBV7-9 and TRBJ1-4; 9 positions agree with TRBD1. Per germline, CDR1 SEHNR and CDR2 FQNEAQ (reference sequence). Unmatched junction bases numbered 8, after V lost 5 bases and J lost 4 bases. The CDR3 has 16 amino acids. Complete variable domain (other parts from reference TRBV7-9 and TRBJ1-4): DTGVSQNPRHKITKRGQNVTFRCDPISEHNRLYWYRQTLGQGPEFLTYFQNEAQLEKSRLLSDRFSAERPKGSFSTLEIQRTEQGDSAMYLCASSPLKDRGNEKLFFGSGTQLSVL.

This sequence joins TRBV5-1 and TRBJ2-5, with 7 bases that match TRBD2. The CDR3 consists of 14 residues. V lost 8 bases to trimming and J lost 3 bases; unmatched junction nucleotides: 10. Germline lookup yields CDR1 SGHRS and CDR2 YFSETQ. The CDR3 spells CASGLGLAEETQYF. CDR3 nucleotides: TGCGCCAGTGGGTTGGGGCTAGCGGAAGAGACCCAGTACTTC. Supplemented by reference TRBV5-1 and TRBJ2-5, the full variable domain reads KAGVTQTPRYLIKTRGQQVTLSCSPISGHRSVSWYQQTPGQGLQFLFEYFSETQRNKGNFPGRFSGRQFSNSRSEMNVSTLELGDSALYLCASGLGLAEETQYFGPGTRLLVL.

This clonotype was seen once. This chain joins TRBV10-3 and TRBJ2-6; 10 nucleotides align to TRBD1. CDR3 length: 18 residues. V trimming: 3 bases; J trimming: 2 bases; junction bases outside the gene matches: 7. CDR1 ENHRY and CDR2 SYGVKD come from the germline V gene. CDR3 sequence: CAISDWTGGGTGANVLTF. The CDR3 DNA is TGTGCCATCAGTGATTGGACAGGGGGTGGAACTGGGGCCAACGTCCTGACTTTC.

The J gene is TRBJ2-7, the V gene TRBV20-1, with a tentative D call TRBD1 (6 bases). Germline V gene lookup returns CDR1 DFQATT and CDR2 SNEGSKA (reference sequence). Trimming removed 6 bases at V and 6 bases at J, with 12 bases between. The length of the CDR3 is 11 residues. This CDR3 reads CSAGTGTEQYF. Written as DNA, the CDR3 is TGCAGTGCGGGAACAGGGACCGAGCAGTACTTC.

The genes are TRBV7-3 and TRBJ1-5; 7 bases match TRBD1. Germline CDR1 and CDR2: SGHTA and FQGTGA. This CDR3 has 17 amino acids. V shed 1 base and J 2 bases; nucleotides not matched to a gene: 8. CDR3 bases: TGTGCCAGCAGCTTAAGAGGGGCCGGGACAGGCAATCAGCCCCAGCATTTT. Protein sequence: CASSLRGAGTGNQPQHF.

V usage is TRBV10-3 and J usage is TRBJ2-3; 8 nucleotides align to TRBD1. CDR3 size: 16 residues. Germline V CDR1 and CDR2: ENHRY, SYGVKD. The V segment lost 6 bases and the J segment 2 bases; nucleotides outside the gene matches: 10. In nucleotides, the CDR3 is TGTGCCATCAGCCTAGGGCCGGGACAGGTCACAGATACGCAGTATTTT. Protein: CAISLGPGQVTDTQYF.

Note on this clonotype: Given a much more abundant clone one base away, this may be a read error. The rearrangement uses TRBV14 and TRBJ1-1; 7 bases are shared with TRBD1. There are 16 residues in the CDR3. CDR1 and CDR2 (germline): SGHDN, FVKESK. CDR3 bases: TGTGCCAGCAGCCGGAACAGGGGACAAGTAAACACTGAAGCTTCCTTT. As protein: CASSRNRGQVNTEASF.

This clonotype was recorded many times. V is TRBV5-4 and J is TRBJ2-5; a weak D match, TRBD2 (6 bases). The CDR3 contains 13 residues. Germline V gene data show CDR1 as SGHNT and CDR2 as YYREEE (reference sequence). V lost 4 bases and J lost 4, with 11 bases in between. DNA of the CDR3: TGTGCCAGCAGCGCTAGGGGACTAGAGACCCAGTACTTC. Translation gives CASSARGLETQYF.

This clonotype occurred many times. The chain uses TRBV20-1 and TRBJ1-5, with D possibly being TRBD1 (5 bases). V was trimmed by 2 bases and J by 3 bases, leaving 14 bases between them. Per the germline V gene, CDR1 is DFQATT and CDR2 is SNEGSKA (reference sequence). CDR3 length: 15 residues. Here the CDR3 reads CSARSPGGDNQPQHF. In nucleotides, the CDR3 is TGCAGTGCTAGATCCCCGGGAGGGGACAATCAGCCCCAGCATTTT.

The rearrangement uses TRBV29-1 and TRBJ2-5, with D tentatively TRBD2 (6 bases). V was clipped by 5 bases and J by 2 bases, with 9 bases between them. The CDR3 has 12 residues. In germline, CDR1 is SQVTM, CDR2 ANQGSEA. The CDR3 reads CSVWDLQETQYF. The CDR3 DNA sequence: TGCAGCGTTTGGGACTTGCAAGAGACCCAGTACTTC.

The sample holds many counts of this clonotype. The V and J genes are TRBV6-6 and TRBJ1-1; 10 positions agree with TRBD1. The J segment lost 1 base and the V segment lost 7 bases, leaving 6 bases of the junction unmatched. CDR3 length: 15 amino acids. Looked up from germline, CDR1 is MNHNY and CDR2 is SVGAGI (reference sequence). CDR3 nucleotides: TGTGCCAGCACCGAAGGGGACAGGGGGAACACTGAAGCTTTCTTT. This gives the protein CASTEGDRGNTEAFF.

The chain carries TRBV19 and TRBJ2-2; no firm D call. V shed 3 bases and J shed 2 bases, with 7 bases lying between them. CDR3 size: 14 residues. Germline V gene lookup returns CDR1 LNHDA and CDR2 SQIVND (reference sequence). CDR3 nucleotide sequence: TGTGCCAGTAGTATTAGGGTAAACACCGGGGAGCTGTTTTTT. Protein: CASSIRVNTGELFF.

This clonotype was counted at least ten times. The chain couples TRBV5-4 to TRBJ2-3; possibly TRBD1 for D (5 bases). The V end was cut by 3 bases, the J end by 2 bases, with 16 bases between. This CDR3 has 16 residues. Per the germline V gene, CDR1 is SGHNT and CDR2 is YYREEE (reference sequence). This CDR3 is CASSSVTAAFTDTQYF. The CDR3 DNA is TGTGCCAGCAGCTCCGTGACAGCAGCTTTCACAGATACGCAGTATTTT. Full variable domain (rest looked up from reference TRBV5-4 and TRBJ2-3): ETGVTQSPTHLIKTRGQQVTLRCSSQSGHNTVSWYQQALGQGPQFIFQYYREEENGRGNFPPRFSGLQFPNYSSELNVNALELDDSALYLCASSSVTAAFTDTQYFGPGTRLTVL.

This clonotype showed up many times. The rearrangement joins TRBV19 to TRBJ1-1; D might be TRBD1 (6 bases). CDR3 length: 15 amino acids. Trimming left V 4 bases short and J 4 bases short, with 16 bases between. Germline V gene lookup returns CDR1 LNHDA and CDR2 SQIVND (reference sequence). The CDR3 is CASSTLGGQITEAFF. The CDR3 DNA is TGTGCCAGTAGTACTCTCGGGGGGCAGATCACTGAAGCTTTCTTT.

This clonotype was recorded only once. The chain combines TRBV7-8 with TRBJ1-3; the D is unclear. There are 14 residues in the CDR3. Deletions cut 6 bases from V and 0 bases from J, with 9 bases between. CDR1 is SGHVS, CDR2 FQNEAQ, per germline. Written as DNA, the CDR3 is TGTGCCAGCAGACAGTTGGGCTCTGGAAACACCATATATTTT. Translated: CASRQLGSGNTIYF.

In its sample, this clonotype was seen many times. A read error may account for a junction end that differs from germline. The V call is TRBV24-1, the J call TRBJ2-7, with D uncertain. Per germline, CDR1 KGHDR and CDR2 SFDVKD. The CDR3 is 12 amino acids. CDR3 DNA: TGTGCCACCAGCGCCCTCAAAGACCGGGCAATCTTC. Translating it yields CATSALKDRAIF.

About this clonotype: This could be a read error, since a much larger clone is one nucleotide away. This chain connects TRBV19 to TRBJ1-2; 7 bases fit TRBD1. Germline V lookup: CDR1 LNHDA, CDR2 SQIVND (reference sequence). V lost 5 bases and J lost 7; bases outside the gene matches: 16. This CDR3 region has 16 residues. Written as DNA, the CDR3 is TGTGCCAGTAGTTCCTCCTCCGGGGCAGGGGGTTTTGGCTACACCTTC. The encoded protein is CASSSSSGAGGFGYTF.

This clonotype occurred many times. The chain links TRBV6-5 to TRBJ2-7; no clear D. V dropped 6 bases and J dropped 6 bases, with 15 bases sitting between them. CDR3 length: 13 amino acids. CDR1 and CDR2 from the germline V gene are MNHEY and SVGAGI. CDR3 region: CASRSGSVSEQYF. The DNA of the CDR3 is TGTGCCAGCAGATCCGGGTCCGTCTCCGAGCAGTACTTC.

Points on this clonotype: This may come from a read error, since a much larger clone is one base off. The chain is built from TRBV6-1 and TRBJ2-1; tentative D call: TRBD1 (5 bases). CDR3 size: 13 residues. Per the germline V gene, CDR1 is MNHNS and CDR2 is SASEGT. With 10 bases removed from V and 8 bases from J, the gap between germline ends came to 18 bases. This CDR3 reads CANSPTRAHEQFF. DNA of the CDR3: TGTGCCAACAGCCCCACCAGGGCGCATGAGCAGTTCTTC.

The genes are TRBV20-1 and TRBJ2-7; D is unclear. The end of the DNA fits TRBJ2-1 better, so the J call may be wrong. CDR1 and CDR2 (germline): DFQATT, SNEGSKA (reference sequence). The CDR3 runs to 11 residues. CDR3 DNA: TGCAGTGCTAGTGAGTACAATGAGCAGTTCTTC. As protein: CSASEYNEQFF.

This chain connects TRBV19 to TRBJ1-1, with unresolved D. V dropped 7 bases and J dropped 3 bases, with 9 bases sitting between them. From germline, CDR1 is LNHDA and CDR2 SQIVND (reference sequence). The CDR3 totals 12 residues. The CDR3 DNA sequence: TGTGCCAGTAATAGGGCAGACACTGAAGCTTTCTTT. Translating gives CASNRADTEAFF.

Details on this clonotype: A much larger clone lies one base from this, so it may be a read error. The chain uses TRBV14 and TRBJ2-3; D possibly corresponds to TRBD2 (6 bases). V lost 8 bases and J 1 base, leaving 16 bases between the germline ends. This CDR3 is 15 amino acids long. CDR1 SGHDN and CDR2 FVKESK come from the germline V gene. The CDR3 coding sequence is TGTGCCAGCGCCTTGGGCGGGAAGTGCACAGATACGCAGTATTTT. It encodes CASALGGKCTDTQYF.